This TCR beta chain was sequenced during a study of cytomegalovirus exposure and HLA in healthy donors. Study details: Researchers found that less than 90% of over 350 genotyped donors fell within the Caucasian-associated ancestry cluster.

PCR amplification relied on 60 Vbeta primers (plus 13 Jbeta primers). Libraries were prepared by immunoSEQ multiplex PCR; TCRdb keeps only in-frame clonotypes and omits some of them. The sample lists 80,000 to 100,000 clones, about 81% seen once, with roughly 11% in the top ten. The sequenced sample was PBMCs. This sequence originates from a man between 18 and 35 years old in good health and CMV-seropositive.

CDR3 sequence: CAIQSGVEQYF. The CDR3 bases are TGTGCCATTCAATCGGGGGTCGAGCAGTACTTC. V is TRBV6-5 and J is TRBJ2-7, with D possibly matching TRBD2 (6 bases). V gave up 10 bases and J gave up 6 bases, with 13 bases separating them. This CDR3 has 11 amino acids. Germline V gene sequence: CDR1 MNHEY, CDR2 SVGAGI.